A selection of T cell receptor beta chains follows, all from one sample in a study of blood T cell repertoires in COVID-19. The protocol was immunoSEQ multiplex PCR, while the TCRdb copy is restricted to in-frame clones and leaves out a portion. In the table there are around 140,000 clones, more than 65% of which are singletons. The sequencing sample was made of peripheral blood. The receptors derive from a woman aged 55-69 years with acute or convalescent COVID-19. Both conserved end residues are trimmed from each CDR3.

j_gene	v_gene	CDR3aa
TRBJ2-1	TRBV28	ASYPSGYNEQF
TRBJ2-5	TRBV29-1	SVEDLSARGQGETQY
TRBJ2-1	TRBV7-8	ASSSLFGPAGIDNEQF
TRBJ2-2	TRBV5-1	ASSRSGRDTGELF
TRBJ2-5	TRBV18	ASSEKETQY
TRBJ1-2	TRBV12-3/TRBV12-4	ASSLTRTSPT
TRBJ1-5	TRBV7-8	ASSSDYRVGNQPQH
TRBJ1-6	TRBV7-8	ASSKTKGDSPLH
TRBJ2-1	TRBV10-3	AISEGLAVSNEQF
TRBJ1-3	TRBV6-5	ASRRGISGNTIY
TRBJ1-2	TRBV29-1	SADKSGSSMGYT
TRBJ2-1	TRBV7-9	ASSAGTSYNEQF
TRBJ2-1	TRBV24-1	ATSDRSPSSSYNEQF
TRBJ1-4	TRBV28	ASGLTGGRTNEKLF
TRBJ2-6	TRBV28	ASSPPGAAGANVLT
TRBJ2-3	TRBV6-5	ASSYSSSNTQY
TRBJ1-5	TRBV27	ATRQGSYSNQPQH
TRBJ2-7	TRBV24-1	ATSDKRAYEQY
TRBJ2-1	TRBV1	TSSQVDRVPNEQF
TRBJ2-7	TRBV9	ASSANPSAGVFIGEQY
TRBJ2-1	TRBV7-3	ASSLVGTSGRSSYNEQF
TRBJ1-2	TRBV29-1	SSGGLYGYT
TRBJ1-6	TRBV28	ASSFHQRRDSPLH
TRBJ2-4	TRBV9	ASSAGRAKNIQY
TRBJ2-5	TRBV5-1	ASSQERRSEETQY
TRBJ2-3	TRBV19	ASSKGVSRDTQY
TRBJ2-3	TRBV7-3	ASAAGATDTQY
TRBJ2-3	TRBV2	ATTSGMADTQY
TRBJ1-5	TRBV19	ASTAASGMQPQH
TRBJ2-7	TRBV5-1	ASSLQDTYEQY
TRBJ2-7	TRBV14	ASSQEVGVYEQY
TRBJ2-7	TRBV12-3/TRBV12-4	ASSFSLGHEQY
TRBJ1-1	TRBV28	ASSFWGEYTEAF
TRBJ1-1	TRBV13	ASSRKRGGKLTEAF
TRBJ2-1	TRBV14	ASSPEYGLAGMNEQF
TRBJ1-2	TRBV5-1	ASNPGGNYGYT
TRBJ2-7	TRBV7-8	ASSLERSYEQY
TRBJ1-2	TRBV28	ASSPNQGYT
TRBJ1-2	TRBV7-9	ASSKTQTGGGLYGYT
TRBJ2-1	TRBV29-1	SVGFGTGYTNEQF
TRBJ1-2	TRBV12-3/TRBV12-4	ASSQQGSYGYT
TRBJ1-4	TRBV7-9	ASSPKQGFAEKLF
TRBJ2-2	TRBV9	ASSPRLGATGELF
TRBJ1-4	TRBV29-1	SVVTGNEKLF
TRBJ2-1	TRBV27	ATRGAGDNEQF
TRBJ1-3	TRBV3-1/TRBV3-2	ASRSGQLPWDTIY